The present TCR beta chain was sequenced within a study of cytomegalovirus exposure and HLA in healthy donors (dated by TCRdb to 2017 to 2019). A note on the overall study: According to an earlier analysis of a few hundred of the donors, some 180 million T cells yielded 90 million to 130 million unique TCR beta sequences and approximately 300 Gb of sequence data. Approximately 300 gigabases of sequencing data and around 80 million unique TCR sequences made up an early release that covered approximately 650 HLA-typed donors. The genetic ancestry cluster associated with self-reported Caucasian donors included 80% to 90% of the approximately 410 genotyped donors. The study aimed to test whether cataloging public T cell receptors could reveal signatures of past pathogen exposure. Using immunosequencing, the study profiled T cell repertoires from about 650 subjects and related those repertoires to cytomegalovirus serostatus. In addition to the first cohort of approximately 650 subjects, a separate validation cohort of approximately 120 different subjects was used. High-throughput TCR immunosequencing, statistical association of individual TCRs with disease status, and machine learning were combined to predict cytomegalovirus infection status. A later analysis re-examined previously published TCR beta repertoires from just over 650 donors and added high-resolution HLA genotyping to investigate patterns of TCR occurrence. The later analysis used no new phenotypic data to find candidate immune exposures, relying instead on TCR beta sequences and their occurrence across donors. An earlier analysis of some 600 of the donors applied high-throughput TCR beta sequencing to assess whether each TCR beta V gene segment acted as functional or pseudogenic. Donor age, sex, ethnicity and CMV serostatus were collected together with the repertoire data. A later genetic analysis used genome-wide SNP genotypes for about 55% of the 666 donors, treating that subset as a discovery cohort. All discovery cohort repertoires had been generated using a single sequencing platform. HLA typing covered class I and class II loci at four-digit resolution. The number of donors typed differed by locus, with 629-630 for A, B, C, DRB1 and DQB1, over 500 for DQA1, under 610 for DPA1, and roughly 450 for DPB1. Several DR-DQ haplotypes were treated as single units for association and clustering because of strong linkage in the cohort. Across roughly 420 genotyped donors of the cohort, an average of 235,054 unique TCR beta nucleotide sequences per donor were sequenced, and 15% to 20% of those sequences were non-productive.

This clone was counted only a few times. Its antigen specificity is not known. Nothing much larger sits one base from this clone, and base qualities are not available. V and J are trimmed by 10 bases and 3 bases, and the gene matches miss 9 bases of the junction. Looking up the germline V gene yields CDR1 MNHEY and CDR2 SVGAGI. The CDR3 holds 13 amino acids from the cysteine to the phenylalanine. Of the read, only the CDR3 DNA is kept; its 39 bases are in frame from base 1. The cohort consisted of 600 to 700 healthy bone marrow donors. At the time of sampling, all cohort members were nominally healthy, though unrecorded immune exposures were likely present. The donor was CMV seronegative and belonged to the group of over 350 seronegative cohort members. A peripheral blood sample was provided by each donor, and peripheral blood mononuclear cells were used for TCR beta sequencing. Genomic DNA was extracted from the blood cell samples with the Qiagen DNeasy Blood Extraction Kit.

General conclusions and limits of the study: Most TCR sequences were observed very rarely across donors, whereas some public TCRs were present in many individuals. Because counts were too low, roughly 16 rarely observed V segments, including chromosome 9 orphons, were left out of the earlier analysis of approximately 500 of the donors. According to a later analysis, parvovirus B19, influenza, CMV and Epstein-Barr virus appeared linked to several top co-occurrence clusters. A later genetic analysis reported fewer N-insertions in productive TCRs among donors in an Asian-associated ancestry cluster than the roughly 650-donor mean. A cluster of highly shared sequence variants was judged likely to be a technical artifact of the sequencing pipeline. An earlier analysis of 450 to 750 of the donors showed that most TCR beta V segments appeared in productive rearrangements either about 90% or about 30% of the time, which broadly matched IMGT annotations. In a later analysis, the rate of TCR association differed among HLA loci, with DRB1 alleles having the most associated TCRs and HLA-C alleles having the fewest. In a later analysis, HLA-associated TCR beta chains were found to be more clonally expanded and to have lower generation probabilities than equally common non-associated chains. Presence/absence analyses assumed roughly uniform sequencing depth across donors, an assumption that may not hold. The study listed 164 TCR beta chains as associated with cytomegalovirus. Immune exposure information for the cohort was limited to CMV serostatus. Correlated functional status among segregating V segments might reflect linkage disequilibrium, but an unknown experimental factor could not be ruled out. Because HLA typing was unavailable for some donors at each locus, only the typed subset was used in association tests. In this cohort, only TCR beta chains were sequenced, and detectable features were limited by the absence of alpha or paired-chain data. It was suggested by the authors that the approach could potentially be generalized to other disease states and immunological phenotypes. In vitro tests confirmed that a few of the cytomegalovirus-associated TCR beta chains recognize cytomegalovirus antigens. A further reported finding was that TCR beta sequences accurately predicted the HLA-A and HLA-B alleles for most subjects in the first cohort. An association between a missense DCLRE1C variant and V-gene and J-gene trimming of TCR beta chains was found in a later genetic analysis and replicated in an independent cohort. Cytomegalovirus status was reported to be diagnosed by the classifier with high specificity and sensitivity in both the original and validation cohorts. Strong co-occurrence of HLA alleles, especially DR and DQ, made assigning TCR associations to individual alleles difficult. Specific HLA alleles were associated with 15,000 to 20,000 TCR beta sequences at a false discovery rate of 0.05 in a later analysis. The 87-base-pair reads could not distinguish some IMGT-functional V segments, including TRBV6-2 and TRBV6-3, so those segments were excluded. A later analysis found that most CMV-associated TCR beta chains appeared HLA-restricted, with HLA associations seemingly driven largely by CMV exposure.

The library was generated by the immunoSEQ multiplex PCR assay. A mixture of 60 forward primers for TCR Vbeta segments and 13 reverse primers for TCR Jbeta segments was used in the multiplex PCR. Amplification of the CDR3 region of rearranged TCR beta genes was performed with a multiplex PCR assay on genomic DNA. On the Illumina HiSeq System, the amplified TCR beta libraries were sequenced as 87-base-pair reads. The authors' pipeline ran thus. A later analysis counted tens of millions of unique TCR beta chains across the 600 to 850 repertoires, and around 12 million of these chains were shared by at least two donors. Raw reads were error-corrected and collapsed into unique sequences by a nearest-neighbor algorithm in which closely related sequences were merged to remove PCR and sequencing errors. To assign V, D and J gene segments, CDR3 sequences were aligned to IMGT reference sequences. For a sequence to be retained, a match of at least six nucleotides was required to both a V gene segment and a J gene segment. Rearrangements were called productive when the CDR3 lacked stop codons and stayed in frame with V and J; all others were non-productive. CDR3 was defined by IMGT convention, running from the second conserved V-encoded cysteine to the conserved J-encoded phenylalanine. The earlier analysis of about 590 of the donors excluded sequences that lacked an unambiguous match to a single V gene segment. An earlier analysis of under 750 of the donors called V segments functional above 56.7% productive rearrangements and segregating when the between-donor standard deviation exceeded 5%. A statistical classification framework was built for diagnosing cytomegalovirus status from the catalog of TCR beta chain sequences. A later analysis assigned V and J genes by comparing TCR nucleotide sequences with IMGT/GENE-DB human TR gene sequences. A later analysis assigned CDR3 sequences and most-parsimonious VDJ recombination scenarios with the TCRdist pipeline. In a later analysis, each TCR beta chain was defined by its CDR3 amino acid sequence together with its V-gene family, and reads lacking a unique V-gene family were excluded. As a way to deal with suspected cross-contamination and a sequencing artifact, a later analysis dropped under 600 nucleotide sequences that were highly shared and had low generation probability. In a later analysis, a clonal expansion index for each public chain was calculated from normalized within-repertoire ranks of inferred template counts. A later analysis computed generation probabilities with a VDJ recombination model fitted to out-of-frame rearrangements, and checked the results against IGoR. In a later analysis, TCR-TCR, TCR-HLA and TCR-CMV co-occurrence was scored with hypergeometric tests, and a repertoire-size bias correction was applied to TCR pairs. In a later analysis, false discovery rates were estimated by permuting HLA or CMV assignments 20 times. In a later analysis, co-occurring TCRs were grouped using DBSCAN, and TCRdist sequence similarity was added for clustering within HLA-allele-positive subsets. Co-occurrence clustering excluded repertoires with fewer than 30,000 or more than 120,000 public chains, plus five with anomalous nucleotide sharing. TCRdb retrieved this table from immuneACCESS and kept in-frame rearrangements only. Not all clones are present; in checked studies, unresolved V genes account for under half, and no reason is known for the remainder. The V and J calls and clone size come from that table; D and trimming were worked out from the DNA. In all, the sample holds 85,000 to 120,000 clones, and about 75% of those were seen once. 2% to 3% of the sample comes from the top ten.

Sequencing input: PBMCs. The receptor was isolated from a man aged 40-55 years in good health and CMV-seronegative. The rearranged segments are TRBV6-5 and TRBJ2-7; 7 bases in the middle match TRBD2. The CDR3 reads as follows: CATRGYPLYEQYF. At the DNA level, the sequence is TGTGCCACGCGGGGGTACCCGCTCTACGAGCAGTACTTC.